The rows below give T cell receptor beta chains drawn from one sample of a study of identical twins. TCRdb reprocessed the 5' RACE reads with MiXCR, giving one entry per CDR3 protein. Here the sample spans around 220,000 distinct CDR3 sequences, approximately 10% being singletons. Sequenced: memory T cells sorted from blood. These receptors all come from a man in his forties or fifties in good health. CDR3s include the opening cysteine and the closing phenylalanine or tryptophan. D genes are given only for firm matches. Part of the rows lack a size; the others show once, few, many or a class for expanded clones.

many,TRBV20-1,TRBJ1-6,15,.,CSARDLRWINSPLHF,TGCAGTGCTAGAGATCTTAGGTGGATCAATTCACCCCTCCACTTT
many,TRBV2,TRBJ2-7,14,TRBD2,CASSGGGESYEQYF,TGTGCCAGCAGTGGCGGGGGGGAGAGCTACGAGCAGTACTTC
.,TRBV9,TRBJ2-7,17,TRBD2,CASSPGTSGLSAYEQYF,TGTGCCAGCAGCCCCGGGACTAGCGGGCTGTCGGCCTACGAGCAGTACTTC
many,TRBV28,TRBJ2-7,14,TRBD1,CASTLRQGIYEQYF,TGTGCCAGCACCCTCAGACAGGGGATCTACGAGCAGTACTTC
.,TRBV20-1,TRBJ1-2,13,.,CSAGGRANYGYTF,TGCAGTGCGGGAGGACGGGCTAACTATGGCTACACCTTC
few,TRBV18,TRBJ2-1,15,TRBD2,CASSPPGLAVYEQFF,TGTGCCAGCTCACCGCCGGGACTAGCGGTATATGAGCAGTTCTTC
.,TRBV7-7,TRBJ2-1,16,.,CASSLGENSLGNEQFF,TGTGCCAGCAGCTTAGGGGAGAACTCCCTGGGGAATGAGCAGTTCTTC
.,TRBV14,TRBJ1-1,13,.,CASSQTQVSEAFF,TGTGCCAGCAGCCAGACGCAGGTGTCTGAAGCTTTCTTT
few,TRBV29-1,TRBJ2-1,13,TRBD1,CSVDGTGVNEQFF,TGCAGCGTAGACGGGACAGGGGTGAATGAGCAGTTCTTC
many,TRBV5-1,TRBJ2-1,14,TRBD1,CASSTRTGGSEQFF,TGCGCCAGCAGCACAAGGACAGGGGGCTCTGAGCAGTTCTTC
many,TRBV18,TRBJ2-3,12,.,CASSPNTDTQYF,TGTGCCAGCTCACCGAACACAGATACGCAGTATTTT
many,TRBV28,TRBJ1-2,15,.,CASNPYRGTNYGYTF,TGTGCCAGCAACCCGTACCGAGGGACGAACTATGGCTACACCTTC
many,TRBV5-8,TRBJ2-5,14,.,CASSLEGGSKTQYF,TGTGCCAGCAGCTTGGAAGGCGGGTCTAAGACCCAGTACTTC
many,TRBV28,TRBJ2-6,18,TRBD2,CASSLVAGGPFGANVLTF,TGTGCCAGCAGTTTAGTAGCGGGAGGGCCCTTTGGGGCCAACGTCCTGACTTTC